The clone carrying this T cell receptor beta chain was recorded many times. What it binds is not known. Each cDNA molecule carried a unique molecular identifier. TCRdb recomputed calls from the 5' RACE reads with MiXCR, one row per CDR3 protein. The sample lists around 50,000 distinct CDR3 sequences, 6.2% occurring once. These data are taken from a study of early T cells in non-severe SARS-CoV-2 infection. Background on the study: Sequencing used unsorted whole-blood bulk RNA, so chains lack pairing.

General study results and limits: The VDJdb matching leaned toward anti-spike CD8 responses and overlooked private and CD4 specificities.

The CDR3 totals 14 residues. Trimming at V came to 8 bases and at J to 6 bases, leaving 10 bases not matched to a gene. In germline, CDR1 is MNHEY, CDR2 SVGEGT. The source material was whole blood. This receptor was obtained from an adult who was a healthcare worker with PCR-confirmed SARS-CoV-2 infection or an uninfected control (not recorded which). The chain couples TRBV6-2 or TRBV6-3 to TRBJ1-1, with TRBD1 matching over 9 bases. Here the CDR3 DNA reads TGTGCCAGCTCGTTTCGGGACAGGGTCCCTGAAGCTTTCTTT. This gives the protein CASSFRDRVPEAFF.